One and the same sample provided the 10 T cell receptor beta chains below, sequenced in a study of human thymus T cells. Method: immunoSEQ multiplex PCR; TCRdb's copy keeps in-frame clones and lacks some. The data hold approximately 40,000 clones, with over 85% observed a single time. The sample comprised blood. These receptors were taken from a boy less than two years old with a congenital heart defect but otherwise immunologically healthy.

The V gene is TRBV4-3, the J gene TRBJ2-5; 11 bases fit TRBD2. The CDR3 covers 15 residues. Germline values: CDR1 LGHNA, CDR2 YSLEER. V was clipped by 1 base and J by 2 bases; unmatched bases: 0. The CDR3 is CASSQVAGGQETQYF. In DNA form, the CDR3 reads TGCGCCAGCAGCCAAGTAGCGGGGGGGCAAGAGACCCAGTACTTC.

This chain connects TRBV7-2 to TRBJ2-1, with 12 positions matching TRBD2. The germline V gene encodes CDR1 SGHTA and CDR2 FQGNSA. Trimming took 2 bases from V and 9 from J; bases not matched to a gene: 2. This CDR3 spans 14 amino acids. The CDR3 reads CASSLLAGGPEQFF. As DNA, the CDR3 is TGTGCCAGCAGCTTACTAGCGGGGGGGCCTGAGCAGTTCTTC. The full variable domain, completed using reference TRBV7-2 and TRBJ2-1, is GAGVSQSPSNKVTEKGKDVELRCDPISGHTALYWYRQSLGQGLEFLIYFQGNSAPDKSGLPSDRFSAERTGGSVSTLTIQRTQQEDSAVYLCASSLLAGGPEQFFGPGTRLTVL.

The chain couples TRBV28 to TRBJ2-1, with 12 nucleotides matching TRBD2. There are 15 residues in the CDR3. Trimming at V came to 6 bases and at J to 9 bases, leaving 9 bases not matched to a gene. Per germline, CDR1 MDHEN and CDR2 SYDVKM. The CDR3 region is CASRPTSGGFGEQFF. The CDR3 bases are TGTGCCAGCAGACCGACTAGCGGGGGTTTCGGTGAGCAGTTCTTC.

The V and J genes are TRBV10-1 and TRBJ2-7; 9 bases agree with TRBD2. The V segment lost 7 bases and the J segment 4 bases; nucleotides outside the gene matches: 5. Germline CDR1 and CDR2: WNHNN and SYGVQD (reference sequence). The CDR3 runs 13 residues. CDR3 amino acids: CASKSSGGYEQYF. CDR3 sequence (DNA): TGCGCCAGCAAGAGTAGCGGGGGTTACGAGCAGTACTTC.

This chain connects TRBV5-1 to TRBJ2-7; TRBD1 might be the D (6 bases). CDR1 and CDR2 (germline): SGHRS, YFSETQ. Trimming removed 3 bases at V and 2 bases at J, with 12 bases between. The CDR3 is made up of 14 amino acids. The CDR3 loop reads CASSSGQLTYEQYF. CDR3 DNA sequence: TGCGCCAGCAGCTCCGGACAGCTTACCTACGAGCAGTACTTC.

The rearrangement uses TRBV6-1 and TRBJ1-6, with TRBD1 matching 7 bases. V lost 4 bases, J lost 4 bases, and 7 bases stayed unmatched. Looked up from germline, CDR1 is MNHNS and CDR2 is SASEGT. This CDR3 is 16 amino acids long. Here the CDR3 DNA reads TGTGCCAGCAGTGGTGCACGGGACAGATATAATTCACCCCTCCACTTT. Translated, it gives CASSGARDRYNSPLHF.

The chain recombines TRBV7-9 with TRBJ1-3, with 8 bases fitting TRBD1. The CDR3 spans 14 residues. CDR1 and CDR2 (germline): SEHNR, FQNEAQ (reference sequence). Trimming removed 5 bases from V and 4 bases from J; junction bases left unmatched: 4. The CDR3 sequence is CASSPWTGGNTIYF. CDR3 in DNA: TGTGCCAGCAGCCCGTGGACAGGGGGAAACACCATATATTTT. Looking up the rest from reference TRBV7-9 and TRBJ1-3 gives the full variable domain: DTGVSQNPRHKITKRGQNVTFRCDPISEHNRLYWYRQTLGQGPEFLTYFQNEAQLEKSRLLSDRFSAERPKGSFSTLEIQRTEQGDSAMYLCASSPWTGGNTIYFGEGSWLTVV.

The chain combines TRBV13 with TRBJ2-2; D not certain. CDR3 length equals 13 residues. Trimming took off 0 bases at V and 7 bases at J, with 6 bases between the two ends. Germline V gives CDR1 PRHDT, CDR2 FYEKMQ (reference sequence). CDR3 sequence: CASSLGPSGELFF. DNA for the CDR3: TGTGCCAGCAGCTTAGGCCCTAGCGGGGAGCTGTTTTTT.

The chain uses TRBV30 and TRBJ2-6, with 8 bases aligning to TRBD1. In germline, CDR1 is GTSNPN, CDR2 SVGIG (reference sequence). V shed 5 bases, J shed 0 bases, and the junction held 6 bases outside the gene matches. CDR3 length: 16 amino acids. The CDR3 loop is CAWQGQVFSGANVLTF. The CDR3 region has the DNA TGTGCCTGGCAGGGACAGGTTTTCTCTGGGGCCAACGTCCTGACTTTC.

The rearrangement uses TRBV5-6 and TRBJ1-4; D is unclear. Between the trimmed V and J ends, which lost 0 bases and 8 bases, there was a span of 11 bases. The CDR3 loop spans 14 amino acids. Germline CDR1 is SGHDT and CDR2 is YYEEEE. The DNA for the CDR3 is TGTGCCAGCAGCTTGGTTGGGGTGCAGGAAAAACTGTTTTTT. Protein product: CASSLVGVQEKLFF. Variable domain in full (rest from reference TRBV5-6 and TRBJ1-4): DAGVTQSPTHLIKTRGQQVTLRCSPKSGHDTVSWYQQALGQGPQFIFQYYEEEERQRGNFPDRFSGHQFPNYSSELNVNALLLGDSALYLCASSLVGVQEKLFFGSGTQLSVL.